This T cell receptor beta chain was profiled in a study of OX40 agonist ivuxolimab in advanced cancers. A note on the overall study: Ivuxolimab, which targeted the costimulatory receptor OX40 (CD134), was an agonistic, fully human IgG2 monoclonal antibody. Intravenous ivuxolimab was administered to patients every 2 weeks at six dose levels: 0.01, 0.1, 0.3, 1.5, 3 and 10 mg/kg. Among the approximately 50 dose-escalation patients, some 20 had hepatocellular carcinoma, 15 or so melanoma, 9 renal cell carcinoma and 9 head and neck cancer. The dose-escalation cohort was over 70% male with a mean age of 60 years, ranging from roughly 23 to 85. Prior anti-PD-1, anti-PD-L1 or anti-CTLA-4 therapy was permitted, and checkpoint inhibitors had been received by about two fifths of dose-escalation patients. Partial responses occurred in three dose-escalation patients, of whom one had hepatocellular carcinoma and two had cutaneous melanoma. Peripheral TCRbeta sequencing was intended to test whether TCR sequence diversity was altered and clonal T-cell expansion was caused by ivuxolimab. The monotherapy dose-escalation portion (N = 52 patients) of the phase I ivuxolimab trial is reported in the paper.

About this clone itself: It has no known antigen specificity. Per-base qualities were not stored, and no clone one base away is much larger.

Reading the germline V gene gives CDR1 SGDLS and CDR2 YYNGEE. Between the V and J ends, shortened by 0 bases and 1 base respectively, the junction contains 12 bases. From the cysteine up to the phenylalanine, the CDR3 has a length of 16 residues. Of all the DNA, just the CDR3 is kept, 48 bases in frame from base 1. To sequence the TCRbeta CDR3 region, genomic DNA was isolated from the sorted cells. The immunoSEQ Assay was used for sequencing of TCRbeta CDR3 regions. TCRdb limited this immuneACCESS table to in-frame rearrangements with V and J called. A share of clones is missing; checked studies link under half to unresolved V genes, and the rest is unexplained. This sample comprises some 83,000 clones, about 82% of them detected only once. 6.5% of the sample belongs to the ten largest clones. The trial excluded patients who had a history of autoimmune disease or who were on systemic immunosuppression. Peripheral blood for TCR sequencing was collected from all dose cohorts at baseline, on cycle 4 day 1, and on cycle 7 day 1. The samples were drawn from a first-in-human, open-label, multicenter phase I dose-escalation trial of ivuxolimab. Adults with locally advanced or metastatic melanoma, renal cell carcinoma, hepatocellular carcinoma or head and neck squamous cell carcinoma were enrolled in the trial. CD4+ and CD8+ T cells were sorted separately from peripheral blood before TCR sequencing.

Overall results and qualifications from the work: Low levels of normalized T-cell clonal expansion were also seen in some nonresponding patients. In the 0.1-3.0 mg/kg groups, partial responders had among the lowest normalized peripheral clonal expansion, particularly in CD8+ T cells. Which antigens the clonally expanded peripheral T cells were specific for was not determined. At doses of 0.1 to 3.0 mg/kg, clonal expansion of both CD4+ and CD8+ blood T cells was observed from baseline to week 6. On average, CD8+ T cells showed more expanded clones than CD4+ T cells after ivuxolimab.

This clonotype was obtained from an adult with an advanced solid tumor such as melanoma, head and neck, liver or kidney cancer. The source material was CD4+ or CD8+ T cells sorted from blood, sampled in a trial of the OX40 agonist ivuxolimab. The chain is made from TRBV9 and TRBJ2-3, with a weak D call of TRBD2 (5 bases match). The CDR3 sequence is CASSVAGSEGTDTQYF. The DNA is as follows: TGTGCCAGCAGCGTAGCGGGTAGCGAGGGCACAGATACGCAGTATTTT.